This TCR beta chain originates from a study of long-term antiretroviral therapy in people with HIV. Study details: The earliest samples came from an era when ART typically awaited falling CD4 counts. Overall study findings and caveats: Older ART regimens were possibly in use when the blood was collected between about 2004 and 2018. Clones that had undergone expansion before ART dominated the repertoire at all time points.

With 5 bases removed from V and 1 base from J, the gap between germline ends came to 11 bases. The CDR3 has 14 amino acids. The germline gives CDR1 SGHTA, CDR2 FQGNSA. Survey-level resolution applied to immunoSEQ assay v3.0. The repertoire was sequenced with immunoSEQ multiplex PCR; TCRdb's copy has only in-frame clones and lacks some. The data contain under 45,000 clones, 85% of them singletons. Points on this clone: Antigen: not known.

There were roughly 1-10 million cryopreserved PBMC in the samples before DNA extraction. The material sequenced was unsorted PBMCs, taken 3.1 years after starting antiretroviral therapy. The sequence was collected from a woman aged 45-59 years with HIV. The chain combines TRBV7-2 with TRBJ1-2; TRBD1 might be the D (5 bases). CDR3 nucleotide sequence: TGTGCCAGCAGCAGTCGGGGGGATAACTATGGCTACACCTTC. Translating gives CASSSRGDNYGYTF.